The 13 T cell receptor beta chains below come from one sample, sequenced in a study of T cell responses to AZD1222 COVID-19 vaccine. Sequencing was performed with immunoSEQ multiplex PCR; in TCRdb, only in-frame clones are kept and a portion is missing. This sample carries fewer than 150,000 clones, approximately 93% of them seen once, and the ten largest clones take 0.75% to 0.95%. The sample consisted of peripheral blood, taken on day 0 of AZD1222 vaccination. These TCRs come from an adult in good health.

The rearrangement joins TRBV6-5 to TRBJ1-6; D is unresolved. Germline CDR1 is MNHEY and CDR2 is SVGAGI. V lost 5 bases and J 9 bases, leaving 17 bases between the germline ends. The CDR3 is 15 residues long. This CDR3 is CASSTQYSGISPLHF. The CDR3 nucleotides read TGTGCCAGCAGTACCCAGTATTCGGGCATTTCACCCCTCCACTTT.

This chain links TRBV9 with TRBJ2-1; D is perhaps TRBD2 (6 bases). There are 14 residues in the CDR3. The germline V and J ends were trimmed by 0 bases and 4 bases, with 8 bases remaining between them. The germline V gene encodes CDR1 SGDLS and CDR2 YYNGEE. CDR3 amino acids: CASSVVGGYNEQFF. In DNA, the CDR3 is TGTGCCAGCAGCGTAGTGGGGGGTTACAATGAGCAGTTCTTC.

The chain is built from TRBV7-2 and TRBJ1-2; no clear D. This CDR3 comprises 12 residues. Trimming took 6 bases from V and 8 from J, leaving 13 bases between them. Germline loops: CDR1 SGHTA, CDR2 FQGNSA. The CDR3 region is CASREPQGGYTF. The CDR3 DNA is TGTGCCAGCAGGGAACCCCAAGGCGGCTACACCTTC.

V usage is TRBV15 and J usage is TRBJ1-1; a possible D gene is TRBD1 (6 bases). The CDR3 runs to 15 residues. Germline lookup yields CDR1 LNHNV and CDR2 YYDKDF (reference sequence). Trimming took 0 bases from V and 2 from J, leaving 10 bases between them. The DNA of the CDR3 is TGTGCCACCAGCAGAGATGGGGGGCCAAACACTGAAGCTTTCTTT. The encoded protein is CATSRDGGPNTEAFF.

V usage is TRBV19 and J usage is TRBJ1-6; 9 nucleotides match TRBD1. This CDR3 comprises 15 residues. Losses at the gene ends were 0 bases for V and 7 bases for J; bases not matched to a gene: 1. Germline V gene sequence: CDR1 LNHDA, CDR2 SQIVND (reference sequence). CDR3 protein: CASSIEGTGNSPLHF. CDR3 DNA sequence: TGTGCCAGTAGTATAGAGGGGACAGGGAATTCACCCCTCCACTTT.

The table lists this clone with a count of one. This chain connects TRBV19 to TRBJ1-2, with a tentative D call TRBD1 (6 bases). Germline V CDR1 and CDR2: LNHDA, SQIVND (reference sequence). The CDR3 totals 14 residues. The germline V and J ends were trimmed by 3 bases and 4 bases, with 12 bases remaining between them. CDR3: CASSIAGDRYGYTF. CDR3 nucleotides: TGTGCCAGTAGTATTGCAGGGGATCGCTATGGCTACACCTTC.

The V gene is TRBV13, the J gene TRBJ2-7; D not certain. Germline V gives CDR1 PRHDT, CDR2 FYEKMQ (reference sequence). This CDR3 region has 15 residues. Trimming took off 5 bases at V and 1 base at J, with 15 bases between the two ends. CDR3 DNA sequence: TGTGCCAGCAGCCCCCCACGGTCTTATTCCTACGAGCAGTACTTC. Translation gives CASSPPRSYSYEQYF.

V and J are TRBV3-1 (or the pseudogene TRBV3-2) and TRBJ1-1; tentative D call: TRBD1 (6 bases). This CDR3 spans 14 amino acids. V gave up 7 bases and J gave up 7 bases, with 19 bases separating them. From germline, CDR1 is LGHDT and CDR2 YNNKEL (reference sequence). The CDR3 protein is CASTGTSGAYEAFF. The CDR3 DNA follows: TGTGCCAGCACCGGAACGTCGGGGGCGTATGAAGCTTTCTTT.

The gene calls are TRBV27 and TRBJ1-1; D uncertain. This CDR3 spans 14 amino acids. Germline V gene data show CDR1 as MNHEY and CDR2 as SMNVEV (reference sequence). The V gene lost 6 bases and the J gene lost 4 bases, with 15 bases spanning the gap. CDR3 loop: CASRPTGAGTEAFF. The CDR3 DNA follows: TGTGCCAGCAGGCCCACCGGAGCCGGCACTGAAGCTTTCTTT.

The J gene is TRBJ2-2, the V gene TRBV27; D is perhaps TRBD1 (5 bases). Germline-derived CDR1 and CDR2 are MNHEY and SMNVEV (reference sequence). The CDR3 extends over 14 amino acids. V lost 5 bases and J 6 bases, leaving 13 bases between the germline ends. The CDR3 loop reads CASSPTDPPGELFF. The CDR3 DNA is TGTGCCAGCAGTCCGACAGACCCCCCCGGGGAGCTGTTTTTT.

The chain is built from TRBV10-2 and TRBJ2-5; unclear D gene. The length of the CDR3 is 13 residues. The germline V gene encodes CDR1 WSHSY and CDR2 SAAADI. V was trimmed by 6 bases and J by 4 bases, leaving 12 bases between them. The CDR3 nucleotides are TGCGCCAGCAGAGGCACACCCGGAGAGACCCAGTACTTC. Its protein is CASRGTPGETQYF.

The rearrangement joins TRBV7-9 to TRBJ2-7; the D is unclear. CDR1 and CDR2 from the germline V gene are SEHNR and FQNEAQ (reference sequence). This CDR3 comprises 12 residues. V lost 1 base to trimming and J lost 5 bases, with 6 bases between them. The DNA of the CDR3 is TGTGCCAGCAGCTTAGATTTTCACGAGCAGTACTTC. Protein product: CASSLDFHEQYF.

This chain connects TRBV19 to TRBJ1-1, with 7 bases fitting TRBD1. The germline CDR1 and CDR2 sequences are LNHDA and SQIVND (reference sequence). The junction had 4 bases not matched to a gene; V was cut back by 5 bases and J by 1 base. This CDR3 is 14 amino acids long. The CDR3 DNA reads TGTGCCAGTAGTCACAGGGGTTCGAACACTGAAGCTTTCTTT. The encoded protein is CASSHRGSNTEAFF.